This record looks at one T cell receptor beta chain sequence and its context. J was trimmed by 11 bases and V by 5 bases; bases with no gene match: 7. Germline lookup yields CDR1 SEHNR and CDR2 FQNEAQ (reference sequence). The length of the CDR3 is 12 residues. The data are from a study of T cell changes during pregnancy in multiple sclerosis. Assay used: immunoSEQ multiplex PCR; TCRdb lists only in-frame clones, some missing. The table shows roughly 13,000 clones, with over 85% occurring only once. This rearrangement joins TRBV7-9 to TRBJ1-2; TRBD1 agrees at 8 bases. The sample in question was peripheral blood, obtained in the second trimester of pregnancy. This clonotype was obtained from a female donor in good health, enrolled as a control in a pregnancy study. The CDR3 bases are TGTGCCAGCAGCACAATACAGGGGGGTTACACCTTC. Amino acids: CASSTIQGGYTF.